This TCR beta chain derives from a study of blood T cell repertoires in COVID-19. V lost 5 bases and J lost 2; bases outside the gene matches: 5. The CDR3 totals 14 residues. Germline-derived CDR1 and CDR2 are MDHEN and SYDVKM. Authors' methods: Reference gene primer amplification in the assay estimated nucleated cell counts. Using immunoSEQ multiplex PCR, the repertoire was profiled, and TCRdb retains in-frame clones only, with some absent. V and J calls and clone size come straight from that table; D and trimming were deduced from the DNA. Of approximately 260,000 clones listed, approximately 87% were seen once; the top ten hold around 9.1%.

The rearrangement links TRBV28 to TRBJ1-2, with 7 bases fitting TRBD1. Sequenced: peripheral blood. This receptor was identified in a human donor in a cohort sampled during active COVID-19. CDR3 sequence: CASSLQQGNYGYTF. In nucleotides, the CDR3 is TGTGCCAGCAGTCTGCAACAGGGGAACTATGGCTACACCTTC.